This T cell receptor beta chain is from a study of blood T cell repertoires in COVID-19. The table lists this clone with a count of one. The CDR3 consists of 14 residues. The V gene's germline CDR1 is SNHLY and CDR2 FYNNEI. The V and J ends lost 6 bases and 4 bases, in that order; junction bases with no gene match: 7. The authors' processing: Scientists estimated how many nucleated cells there were by amplifying reference gene primers. The repertoire was sequenced with immunoSEQ multiplex PCR; TCRdb's copy has only in-frame clones and lacks some. V and J calls and clone size are as listed in that table; D and trimming were resolved from the DNA. The sample shows 45,000 or so clones, over 85% of them seen only once.

The TCR comes from a man older than 75 with acute or convalescent COVID-19. The chain joins TRBV2 to TRBJ1-2; TRBD1 matches at 8 bases. Sequenced material: peripheral blood. The CDR3 loop is CASSRTGNGYGYTF. DNA of the CDR3: TGTGCCAGCAGCCGGACAGGGAACGGCTATGGCTACACCTTC.